Listed below are T cell receptor beta chains from one sample, sequenced in a study of OX40 agonist ivuxolimab in advanced cancers. Libraries were prepared by immunoSEQ multiplex PCR; TCRdb keeps only in-frame clonotypes and omits some of them. The data contain about 77,000 clones, 65% to 85% of them singletons. The sample consisted of CD4+ or CD8+ T cells sorted from blood, taken in a trial of the OX40 agonist ivuxolimab. Receptors were obtained from an adult with an advanced solid tumor such as melanoma, head and neck, liver or kidney cancer. CDR3s include the opening cysteine and the closing phenylalanine or tryptophan. The D gene is left open where the match is weak. The size of a clone is reported for some rows only, either as once, few or many, or as a class for expanded clones.

clone_size: few
j_call: TRBJ2-3
d_call: .
v_call: TRBV6-1
cdr3_length: 13
cdr3_aa: CASSDREGDTQYF
cdr3_nt: TGTGCCAGCAGTGACCGAGAGGGGGATACGCAGTATTTT

clone_size: .
j_call: TRBJ2-7
d_call: TRBD2
v_call: TRBV13
cdr3_length: 16
cdr3_aa: CASSSGTAGSPYEQYF
cdr3_nt: TGTGCCAGCAGCAGCGGGACGGCGGGATCTCCTTACGAGCAGTACTTC

clone_size: .
j_call: TRBJ1-2
d_call: TRBD1
v_call: TRBV13
cdr3_length: 14
cdr3_aa: CASSPGQGPYGYTF
cdr3_nt: TGTGCCAGCAGCCCCGGACAGGGCCCCTATGGCTACACCTTC

clone_size: few
j_call: TRBJ2-7
d_call: .
v_call: TRBV7-3
cdr3_length: 14
cdr3_aa: CASSSDGHLGEQYF
cdr3_nt: TGTGCCAGCAGCTCTGACGGCCACCTGGGCGAGCAGTACTTC

clone_size: .
j_call: TRBJ1-1
d_call: TRBD1
v_call: TRBV6-1
cdr3_length: 14
cdr3_aa: CASSRTGESTEAFF
cdr3_nt: TGTGCCAGCAGCCGGACAGGGGAATCCACTGAAGCTTTCTTT

clone_size: .
j_call: TRBJ2-1
d_call: .
v_call: TRBV7-6
cdr3_length: 15
cdr3_aa: CASSGRTGSYNEQFF
cdr3_nt: TGTGCCAGCAGCGGCCGGACCGGCTCCTACAATGAGCAGTTCTTC

clone_size: .
j_call: TRBJ1-5
d_call: .
v_call: TRBV2
cdr3_length: 13
cdr3_aa: CASSEELNQPQHF
cdr3_nt: TGTGCCAGCAGTGAGGAGTTAAATCAGCCCCAGCATTTT

clone_size: .
j_call: TRBJ2-7
d_call: .
v_call: TRBV5-1
cdr3_length: 14
cdr3_aa: CASSLGGGPGEQYF
cdr3_nt: TGCGCCAGCAGCTTGGGTGGGGGGCCGGGGGAGCAGTACTTC

clone_size: .
j_call: TRBJ2-7
d_call: .
v_call: TRBV18
cdr3_length: 13
cdr3_aa: CASSFEDSYEQYF
cdr3_nt: TGTGCCAGCTCATTCGAAGATTCTTACGAGCAGTACTTC

clone_size: .
j_call: TRBJ2-2
d_call: TRBD1
v_call: TRBV19
cdr3_length: 14
cdr3_aa: CASSKTGTSGELFF
cdr3_nt: TGTGCCAGTAGTAAGACAGGGACGTCCGGGGAGCTGTTTTTT

clone_size: few
j_call: TRBJ2-7
d_call: .
v_call: TRBV15
cdr3_length: 14
cdr3_aa: CATSRPGTQAQQYF
cdr3_nt: TGTGCCACCAGCAGACCCGGGACTCAAGCACAGCAGTACTTC

clone_size: .
j_call: TRBJ2-7
d_call: .
v_call: TRBV6-1
cdr3_length: 15
cdr3_aa: CASSDSGTTSYEQYF
cdr3_nt: TGTGCCAGCAGTGATTCCGGGACGACCTCCTACGAGCAGTACTTC

clone_size: .
j_call: TRBJ1-1
d_call: .
v_call: TRBV7-9
cdr3_length: 16
cdr3_aa: CASSLAGSGYVAEAFF
cdr3_nt: TGTGCCAGCAGCTTAGCGGGGTCAGGGTATGTGGCTGAAGCTTTCTTT

clone_size: .
j_call: TRBJ2-5
d_call: .
v_call: TRBV29-1
cdr3_length: 15
cdr3_aa: CSVRLGRTVAVTQYF
cdr3_nt: TGCAGCGTTCGGTTGGGGAGGACAGTAGCCGTGACCCAGTACTTC

clone_size: .
j_call: TRBJ1-1
d_call: .
v_call: TRBV11-3
cdr3_length: 14
cdr3_aa: CASSFGIGGTEAFF
cdr3_nt: TGTGCCAGCAGCTTTGGGATTGGGGGCACTGAAGCTTTCTTT

clone_size: .
j_call: TRBJ1-6
d_call: .
v_call: TRBV7-9
cdr3_length: 14
cdr3_aa: CASSLETGNSPLHF
cdr3_nt: TGTGCCAGCAGCTTAGAAACAGGGAATTCACCCCTCCACTTT

clone_size: .
j_call: TRBJ2-6
d_call: TRBD1
v_call: TRBV18
cdr3_length: 15
cdr3_aa: CASSPPGTAQFVLTF
cdr3_nt: TGTGCCAGCTCACCACCCGGGACAGCCCAATTTGTCCTGACTTTC

clone_size: .
j_call: TRBJ1-5
d_call: TRBD1
v_call: TRBV7-2
cdr3_length: 16
cdr3_aa: CASSPRTGGINQPQHF
cdr3_nt: TGTGCCAGCAGCCCAAGGACAGGGGGTATCAATCAGCCCCAGCATTTT

clone_size: .
j_call: TRBJ2-2
d_call: .
v_call: TRBV4-1
cdr3_length: 14
cdr3_aa: CASSQEGQAGELFF
cdr3_nt: TGCGCCAGCAGCCAAGAGGGGCAGGCCGGGGAGCTGTTTTTT

clone_size: .
j_call: TRBJ2-1
d_call: TRBD1
v_call: TRBV7-9
cdr3_length: 15
cdr3_aa: CASSLEGQGFSEQFF
cdr3_nt: TGTGCCAGCAGCTTAGAAGGACAGGGGTTCAGTGAGCAGTTCTTC

clone_size: .
j_call: TRBJ1-2
d_call: .
v_call: TRBV7-9
cdr3_length: 15
cdr3_aa: CASSPTVLLNYGYTF
cdr3_nt: TGTGCCAGCAGCCCGACAGTCCTTCTTAACTATGGCTACACCTTC

clone_size: .
j_call: TRBJ1-5
d_call: .
v_call: TRBV6-6
cdr3_length: 14
cdr3_aa: CASSTVLEGQPQHF
cdr3_nt: TGTGCCAGCAGTACGGTCCTGGAGGGACAGCCCCAGCATTTT

clone_size: .
j_call: TRBJ2-3
d_call: TRBD1
v_call: TRBV7-3
cdr3_length: 15
cdr3_aa: CASSSGTVNTDTQYF
cdr3_nt: TGTGCCAGCAGCTCCGGGACAGTTAACACAGATACGCAGTATTTT

clone_size: .
j_call: TRBJ2-3
d_call: .
v_call: TRBV5-4
cdr3_length: 12
cdr3_aa: CASSLASGPYFF
cdr3_nt: TGTGCCAGCAGCTTGGCCTCGGGCCCCTACTTTTTT

clone_size: .
j_call: TRBJ1-3
d_call: .
v_call: TRBV7-3
cdr3_length: 15
cdr3_aa: CASSLNGYSGNTIYF
cdr3_nt: TGTGCCAGCAGCTTGAATGGGTACTCTGGAAACACCATATATTTT

clone_size: .
j_call: TRBJ1-1
d_call: .
v_call: TRBV27
cdr3_length: 15
cdr3_aa: CASTRGPSVNTEAFF
cdr3_nt: TGTGCCAGCACCCGAGGCCCCAGCGTGAACACTGAAGCTTTCTTT

clone_size: .
j_call: TRBJ2-3
d_call: .
v_call: TRBV6-6
cdr3_length: 12
cdr3_aa: CASGSVTDTQYF
cdr3_nt: TGTGCGAGCGGGTCTGTCACAGATACGCAGTATTTT